This T cell receptor (beta chain) is drawn from a study of beta chain features in type 1 diabetes. The CDR3 loop spans 15 amino acids. Trimming took off 4 bases at V and 4 bases at J, with 17 bases between the two ends. Germline assignment: CDR1 SGHRS and CDR2 YFSETQ. Study observations and caveats: For Type 1 diabetes patients, all four CD4+ subsets carried TCRB CDR3s that were moderately but significantly shorter.

What was sequenced were expressed TCRB transcripts, since all of the isolated RNA had been reverse transcribed. This table comes from immunoSEQ multiplex PCR, and its TCRdb copy is limited to in-frame clones, with some not included. The data show about 160,000 clones, around 63% seen once. Notes on this clone: The antigen remains undetermined.

The sequencing input was naive CD4+ T cells from blood. This TCR came from a man aged 25-45 years with type 1 diabetes. The chain couples TRBV5-1 to TRBJ2-5; D might be TRBD2 (5 bases). The CDR3 reads CASSAGVGEGETQYF. The CDR3 coding sequence is TGCGCCAGCAGCGCGGGTGTAGGAGAGGGAGAGACCCAGTACTTC.